Below are 29 T cell receptor beta chains sequenced from a single sample in a study of cytomegalovirus exposure and HLA in healthy donors. PCR used 60 Vbeta primers and 13 Jbeta primers. Using immunoSEQ multiplex PCR, the repertoire was profiled, and TCRdb retains in-frame clones only, with some absent. The sample lists about 110,000 clones, approximately 14% seen once, with about 0.79% in the top ten. Sequenced input: PBMCs. The source of these receptors is a female donor in good health and CMV-seronegative.

This chain uses TRBV7-2 with TRBJ1-4, with D possibly being TRBD1 (5 bases). Looked up from germline, CDR1 is SGHTA and CDR2 is FQGNSA. Trimming pared 1 base from V and 13 bases from J, leaving 16 bases between. The CDR3 runs to 14 residues. The CDR3 loop is CASSLVWAGDRLFF. For the CDR3, the DNA is TGTGCCAGCAGCTTAGTGTGGGCGGGGGACCGACTGTTTTTT.

This clone was seen a single time. The V and J genes are TRBV14 and TRBJ2-7; 9 bases align to TRBD1. V lost 6 bases, J lost 2 bases, and 5 bases stayed unmatched. CDR1 is SGHDN, CDR2 FVKESK, per germline. This CDR3 contains 14 residues. As DNA, the CDR3 is TGTGCCAGCAGTCGGGACAGGGTCGCCTACGAGCAGTACTTC. It yields the protein CASSRDRVAYEQYF. The full variable domain, its missing parts supplied by reference TRBV14 and TRBJ2-7, is EAGVTQFPSHSVIEKGQTVTLRCDPISGHDNLYWYRRVMGKEIKFLLHFVKESKQDESGMPNNRFLAERTGGTYSTLKVQPAELEDSGVYFCASSRDRVAYEQYFGPGTRLTVT.

This clone was found a few times. The V gene is TRBV7-2, the J gene TRBJ1-2; D is unresolved. The V gene lost 0 bases and the J gene lost 1 base, with 6 bases spanning the gap. Germline assignment: CDR1 SGHTA and CDR2 FQGNSA. The CDR3 length is 14 residues. CDR3 amino acids: CASSLAQDNYGYTF. CDR3 sequence (DNA): TGTGCCAGCAGCTTAGCGCAGGATAACTATGGCTACACCTTC.

The chain employs TRBV5-1 and TRBJ2-1; D gene ambiguous. The CDR3 extends over 13 amino acids. The V gene lost 0 bases and the J gene lost 7 bases, with 8 bases spanning the gap. CDR1 is SGHRS, CDR2 YFSETQ, per germline. This CDR3 reads CASSLVERNEQFF. CDR3 nucleotides: TGCGCCAGCAGCTTGGTTGAGAGGAATGAGCAGTTCTTC.

This clone was seen a few times. The gene calls are TRBV30 and TRBJ2-1, with 10 bases that match TRBD2. With V trimmed by 4 bases and J by 6 bases, 6 bases remained unmatched. Germline V gene data show CDR1 as GTSNPN and CDR2 as SVGIG (reference sequence). The CDR3 has 14 residues. The CDR3 nucleotides are TGTGCCTGGATGTATCGGACTAGCGGCAATGAGCAGTTCTTC. This sequence encodes CAWMYRTSGNEQFF.

The CDR3 is CASSFGQQGIRETQYF. Written as DNA, the CDR3 is TGCGCCAGCAGCTTCGGACAACAGGGAATCCGAGAGACCCAGTACTTC. V is TRBV5-1 and J is TRBJ2-5; possible D gene TRBD1, 6 bases. Germline V CDR1 and CDR2: SGHRS, YFSETQ. V lost 2 bases, J lost 4 bases, and 18 bases lay in between. CDR3 length: 16 residues.

This clone was detected a few times. The chain has TRBV6-1 and TRBJ1-6; D is perhaps TRBD1 (5 bases). The CDR3 is 14 amino acids. Germline CDR1 reads MNHNS; CDR2 reads SASEGT. Trimming removed 4 bases at V and 2 bases at J, with 6 bases between. The CDR3 here is CASSAGPYNSPLHF. Written as DNA, the CDR3 is TGTGCCAGCAGTGCAGGGCCCTATAATTCACCCCTCCACTTT.

CDR3 in amino acids: CASSPSGTNEKLFF. The CDR3 bases are TGTGCCAGCTCACCATCCGGAACTAATGAAAAACTGTTTTTT. The rearrangement joins TRBV18 to TRBJ1-4; D ambiguous. The CDR3 has 14 residues. Germline V gene data show CDR1 as KGHSH and CDR2 as LQKENI. Trimming removed 2 bases at V and 1 base at J, with 5 bases between.

Concerning this clone itself: In the same sample, other DNA sequences code for this CDR3. CDR3 in DNA: TGTGCCAGCAGCCAAGGACAGAACTATGGCTACACCTTC. This encodes CASSQGQNYGYTF. This chain uses TRBV14 with TRBJ1-2; a weak D match, TRBD1 (5 bases). V was pared by 1 base and J by 2 bases, with 5 bases between. The CDR3 length is 13 residues. The V gene's germline CDR1 is SGHDN and CDR2 FVKESK.

This clone has a handful of counts. This chain uses TRBV4-1 with TRBJ2-2; 8 nucleotides match TRBD2. In germline, CDR1 is MGHRA, CDR2 YSYEKL. CDR3 length equals 15 residues. V shed 3 bases and J 1 base; nucleotides not matched to a gene: 1. The CDR3 coding sequence is TGCGCCAGCAGCCAGAGCGGGGGGAACACCGGGGAGCTGTTTTTT. It is translated as CASSQSGGNTGELFF.

This clone was seen a few times. The CDR3 is CASSQSGSLYEQYF. The CDR3 bases are TGTGCCAGCAGTCAAAGCGGGAGTCTCTACGAGCAGTACTTC. The chain recombines TRBV27 with TRBJ2-7; 8 bases fit TRBD2. The CDR3 spans 14 residues. J lost 3 bases, V lost 5 bases, and 6 bases had no gene match. From germline, CDR1 is MNHEY and CDR2 SMNVEV (reference sequence).

Details on this clone: The sample carries other DNA sequences with the same CDR3. The J gene is TRBJ1-4, the V gene TRBV4-2; D not resolved. Germline lookup yields CDR1 LGHNA and CDR2 YNFKEQ. The CDR3 consists of 16 residues. Between the trimmed V and J ends, which lost 0 bases and 0 bases, there was a span of 8 bases. In DNA, the CDR3 is TGTGCCAGCAGCCAAGATCTCCTAGCAACTAATGAAAAACTGTTTTTT. It specifies CASSQDLLATNEKLFF.

This clone was detected only a few times. This chain connects TRBV28 to TRBJ2-2, with 10 bases identical to TRBD1. The CDR3 runs to 14 residues. Per the germline V gene, CDR1 is MDHEN and CDR2 is SYDVKM. Trimming took 8 bases from V and 7 from J; bases not matched to a gene: 7. The DNA of the CDR3 is TGTGCCAGCCGAGGGACAGGGGAGTTCGGGGAGCTGTTTTTT. Translation gives CASRGTGEFGELFF.

This clone was seen only a few times. V and J are TRBV29-1 and TRBJ2-4; 9 nucleotides match TRBD1. Germline V gene data show CDR1 as SQVTM and CDR2 as ANQGSEA. The CDR3 is made up of 17 amino acids. Trimming removed 5 bases from V and 6 bases from J; junction bases left unmatched: 17. CDR3 bases: TGCAGCGTTAGAGAAAGTTCCGGGACAGGGATTGCAAACATTCAGTACTTC. Encoded protein: CSVRESSGTGIANIQYF.

This clone was picked up a small number of times. The chain has TRBV5-1 and TRBJ2-1; D is perhaps TRBD1 (6 bases). Trimming removed 0 bases at V and 8 bases at J, with 12 bases between. Germline V lookup: CDR1 SGHRS, CDR2 YFSETQ. CDR3 length equals 14 residues. The CDR3 sequence: CASSLGQQGHEQFF. The CDR3 nucleotides read TGCGCCAGCAGCTTGGGACAACAGGGTCATGAGCAGTTCTTC.

This clone came up a few times. CDR3 sequence: CASSQGEGSNQPQHF. In nucleotides, the CDR3 is TGCGCCAGCAGCCAAGGGGAGGGGAGCAATCAGCCCCAGCATTTT. The chain uses TRBV4-1 and TRBJ1-5, with D maybe TRBD1 (5 bases). V was trimmed by 1 base and J by 1 base, leaving 8 bases between them. The CDR3 is 15 residues long. Germline V gene data show CDR1 as MGHRA and CDR2 as YSYEKL.

In its sample, this clone was seen a few times. The V call is TRBV2, the J call TRBJ2-2, with a possible D match to TRBD1 (6 bases). Trimming removed 6 bases at V and 4 bases at J, with 12 bases between. This CDR3 contains 14 residues. The germline V gene has CDR1 SNHLY and CDR2 FYNNEI. CDR3: CASRTGVSTGELFF. CDR3 in DNA: TGTGCCAGCAGGACAGGAGTGAGCACCGGGGAGCTGTTTTTT.

This clone has more than one count but fewer than ten. The J gene is TRBJ1-4, the V gene TRBV15; 8 nucleotides agree with TRBD1. The CDR3 contains 15 residues. V lost 3 bases, J lost 2 bases, and 2 bases stayed unmatched. The germline V gene has CDR1 LNHNV and CDR2 YYDKDF (reference sequence). CDR3 nucleotides: TGTGCCACCAGCAGGGCAGGGGGCACTAATGAAAAACTGTTTTTT. It translates to CATSRAGGTNEKLFF. The full variable domain, with the rest looked up from reference TRBV15 and TRBJ1-4, is DAMVIQNPRYQVTQFGKPVTLSCSQTLNHNVMYWYQQKSSQAPKLLFHYYDKDFNNEADTPDNFQSRRPNTSFCFLDIRSPGLGDTAMYLCATSRAGGTNEKLFFGSGTQLSVL.

This sequence joins TRBV5-8 and TRBJ2-7; tentatively, D is TRBD1 (5 bases). V lost 2 bases, J lost 2 bases, and 11 bases lay in between. Per the germline V gene, CDR1 is SGHTS and CDR2 is YDEGEE. This CDR3 has 14 amino acids. As DNA, the CDR3 is TGTGCCAGCAGCTTCCGCAGGGCCCCCTACGAGCAGTACTTC. Protein product: CASSFRRAPYEQYF.

CDR3 sequence (DNA): TGTGCCAGCAGGCGGACTAGAGGGGGGTACAATGAGCAGTTCTTC. Encoded protein: CASRRTRGGYNEQFF. The chain recombines TRBV28 with TRBJ2-1, with TRBD2 as a possible D gene (7 bases). This CDR3 is 15 amino acids long. Germline V gives CDR1 MDHEN, CDR2 SYDVKM. V dropped 6 bases and J dropped 4 bases, with 16 bases sitting between them.

The CDR3 loop is CASSPGEYTEAFF. Here the CDR3 DNA reads TGTGCCAGCAGCCCCGGGGAGTACACTGAAGCTTTCTTT. The rearrangement uses TRBV7-3 and TRBJ1-1; D is unclear. V was pared by 5 bases and J by 3 bases, with 10 bases between. Germline V CDR1 and CDR2: SGHTA, FQGTGA. CDR3 length: 13 amino acids.

V is TRBV10-1 and J is TRBJ1-4, with D possibly TRBD1 on 6 matching bases. The germline V gene has CDR1 WNHNN and CDR2 SYGVQD (reference sequence). The CDR3 loop spans 11 amino acids. The V end was cut by 10 bases, the J end by 8 bases, with 11 bases between. The CDR3 DNA reads as TGCGCCACCCCAGGGGAAGAAAAACTGTTTTTT. Its protein product is CATPGEEKLFF.

This clone was detected only a few times. The V and J genes are TRBV27 and TRBJ2-7; the D is unclear. V lost 8 bases and J 1 base, leaving 12 bases between the germline ends. CDR1 is MNHEY, CDR2 SMNVEV, per germline (reference sequence). The CDR3 consists of 13 residues. The CDR3 nucleotides are TGTGCCAGCTCCCGCGGCAGATCCTACGAGCAGTACTTC. Protein product: CASSRGRSYEQYF.

This clone was seen a few times. The chain couples TRBV9 to TRBJ2-7; the match to TRBD2 covers 8 bases. The CDR3 spans 15 residues. V shed 0 bases and J 6 bases; nucleotides not matched to a gene: 8. CDR1 and CDR2 (germline): SGDLS, YYNGEE. The CDR3 DNA follows: TGTGCCAGCAGCGTAGGGGAAGCGGGAGTAATCGAGCAGTACTTC. Translating gives CASSVGEAGVIEQYF.

This clone was seen a single time. V gene TRBV7-9 combines with J gene TRBJ2-7, with 10 bases identical to TRBD1. This CDR3 region has 15 residues. J was trimmed by 3 bases and V by 5 bases; bases with no gene match: 7. Germline assignment: CDR1 SEHNR and CDR2 FQNEAQ (reference sequence). CDR3 coding DNA: TGTGCCAGCAGCCGAGGACAGGGGGGATACTACGAGCAGTACTTC. This codes for CASSRGQGGYYEQYF.

The table lists this clone with a few counts. The J gene is TRBJ1-5, the V gene TRBV6-6; possibly TRBD1 for D (5 bases). Germline lookup yields CDR1 MNHNY and CDR2 SVGAGI (reference sequence). The length of the CDR3 is 13 residues. Trimming shortened V by 6 bases and J by 7 bases, and 13 bases separated the two germline ends. The CDR3 bases are TGTGCCAGCAGGGATGACAACAGGCAGCCCCAGCATTTT. Its translation: CASRDDNRQPQHF.

The gene calls are TRBV7-8 and TRBJ1-1, with a weak D call TRBD1 (6 bases). This CDR3 comprises 14 residues. CDR1 SGHVS and CDR2 FQNEAQ come from the germline V gene. Here the CDR3 DNA reads TGTGCAAGCGGGGCAGGGGCTTTGAACACTGAAGCTTTCTTT. Amino acid sequence: CASGAGALNTEAFF.

The J gene is TRBJ1-5, the V gene TRBV7-9; TRBD1 matches at 9 bases. CDR1 and CDR2 from the germline V gene are SEHNR and FQNEAQ (reference sequence). V shed 5 bases, J shed 3 bases, and the junction held 5 bases outside the gene matches. The CDR3 contains 15 residues. DNA for the CDR3: TGTGCCAGCAGCCGGGACAGGGACCTCAATCAGCCCCAGCATTTT. Translated, it gives CASSRDRDLNQPQHF.

V and J are TRBV28 and TRBJ1-5; weak D call: TRBD1 (5 bases). Trimming took off 7 bases at V and 14 bases at J, with 18 bases between the two ends. The CDR3 totals 12 residues. The germline CDR1 and CDR2 sequences are MDHEN and SYDVKM. The CDR3 DNA reads as TGTGCCAGCAACGAGTCCGGGGGATGGGAGCATTTT. Translating it yields CASNESGGWEHF.